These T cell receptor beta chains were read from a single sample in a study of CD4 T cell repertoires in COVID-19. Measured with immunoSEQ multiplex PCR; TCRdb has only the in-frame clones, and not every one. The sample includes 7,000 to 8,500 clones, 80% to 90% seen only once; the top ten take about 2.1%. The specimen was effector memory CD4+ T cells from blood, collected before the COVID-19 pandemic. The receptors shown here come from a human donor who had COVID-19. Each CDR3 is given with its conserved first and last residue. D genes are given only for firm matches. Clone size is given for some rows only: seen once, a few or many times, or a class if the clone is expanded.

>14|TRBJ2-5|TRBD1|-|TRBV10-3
TGTGCCTTAAGTTCGACAGGGGGGATTGAGACCCAGTACTTC
CALSSTGGIETQYF
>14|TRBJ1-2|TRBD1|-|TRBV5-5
TGTGCCAGCAGCTTGGAGACAGGGAGGATTGGCTACACCTTC
CASSLETGRIGYTF
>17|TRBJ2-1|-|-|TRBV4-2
TGTGCCAGCAGCCAAGATCTGGGCGGAGGATCCTACAATGAGCAGTTCTTC
CASSQDLGGGSYNEQFF
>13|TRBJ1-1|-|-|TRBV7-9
TGTGCCAGCACGCGGGGGGAGAACACTGAAGCTTTCTTT
CASTRGENTEAFF
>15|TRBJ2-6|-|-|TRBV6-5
TGTGCCAGCAGTTACGGGCAGACTGGGGCCAACGTCCTGACTTTC
CASSYGQTGANVLTF
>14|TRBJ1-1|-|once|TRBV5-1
TGCGCCAGCAGCCCGGAGGTACACAACACTGAAGCTTTCTTT
CASSPEVHNTEAFF
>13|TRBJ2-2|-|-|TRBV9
TGTGCCAGCAGCCCCGGGTGGTCCGGGGAGCTGTTTTTT
CASSPGWSGELFF
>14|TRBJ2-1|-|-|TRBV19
TGTGCCAGTGCGCAGACAGTCACTTACAATGAGCAGTTCTTC
CASAQTVTYNEQFF
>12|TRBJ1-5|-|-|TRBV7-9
TGTGCGAGCCAGGGTGACAATCAGCCCCAGCATTTT
CASQGDNQPQHF
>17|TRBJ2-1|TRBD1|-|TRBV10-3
TGTGCCATCAGTGCCTCAGGGGGCAGGCCAGGGGGGAATGAGCAGTTCTTC
CAISASGGRPGGNEQFF
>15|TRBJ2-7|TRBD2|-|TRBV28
TGTGCCAGCGGACCCGGGACTAGTCCTTGGGACGAGCAGTACTTC
CASGPGTSPWDEQYF
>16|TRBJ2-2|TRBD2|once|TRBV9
TGTGCCAGCAGCAAGACTAGCGGGGGGAACACCGGGGAGCTGTTTTTT
CASSKTSGGNTGELFF
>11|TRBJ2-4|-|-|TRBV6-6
TGTGCCAGCATCGCAGAAAACATTCAGTACTTC
CASIAENIQYF
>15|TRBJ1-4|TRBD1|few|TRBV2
TGTGCCAGCAGTGAACGGAGGGGGCAGAATGAAAAACTGTTTTTT
CASSERRGQNEKLFF
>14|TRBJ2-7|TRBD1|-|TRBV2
TGTGCCAGCCTGGGACAGGAGGGCCCGTACGAGCAGTACTTC
CASLGQEGPYEQYF
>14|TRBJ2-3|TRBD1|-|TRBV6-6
TGTGCCAGCAAAGGGGGCTCAAGCACAGATACGCAGTATTTT
CASKGGSSTDTQYF
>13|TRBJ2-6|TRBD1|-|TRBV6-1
TGTGCCAGCGTCAGACAGGGAGCCAACGTCCTGACTTTC
CASVRQGANVLTF
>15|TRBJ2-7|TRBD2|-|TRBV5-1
TGCGCCAGCAGCTGGGGGGGAGCGGTAACCTACGAGCAGTACTTC
CASSWGGAVTYEQYF
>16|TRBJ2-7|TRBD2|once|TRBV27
TGTGCCAGCACTATGGAAACCCCGGGACTATACTACGAGCAGTACTTC
CASTMETPGLYYEQYF
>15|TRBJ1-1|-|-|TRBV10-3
TGTGCCATCAGTGGGGGCAGATTGATGAACACTGAAGCTTTCTTT
CAISGGRLMNTEAFF
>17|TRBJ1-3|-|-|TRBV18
TGTGCCAGCTCACGTGACAGGTCCGCCGACTCTGGAAACACCATATATTTT
CASSRDRSADSGNTIYF
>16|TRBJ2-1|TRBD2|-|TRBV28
TGTGCCAGCAGTTTCACACTAGCGGGAGCGGGCAATGAGCAGTTCTTC
CASSFTLAGAGNEQFF
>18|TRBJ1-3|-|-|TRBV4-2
TGTGCCAGCAGCCAAGATCCCCCAGGGAACATTGTCGGAAACACCATATATTTT
CASSQDPPGNIVGNTIYF
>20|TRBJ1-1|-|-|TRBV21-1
TGTGCCAGCAGCTCTAACTCGGGACTCCTCGGGGCTTTTGGGAACACTGAAGCTTTCTTT
CASSSNSGLLGAFGNTEAFF
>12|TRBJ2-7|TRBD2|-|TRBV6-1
TGTGCCAGCACCAGGCGGGAGGACGAGCAGTACTTC
CASTRREDEQYF
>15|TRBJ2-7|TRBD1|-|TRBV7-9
TGTGCCAGCAGCCCACAGACAGGGATAAGCTACGAGCAGTACTTC
CASSPQTGISYEQYF
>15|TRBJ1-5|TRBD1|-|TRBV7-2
TGTGCCAGCAGCTTAGGACAGGGTTCCTATCAGCCCCAGCATTTT
CASSLGQGSYQPQHF
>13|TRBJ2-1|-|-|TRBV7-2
TGTGCCAGCAGCTTGCTGCGGGATGGTGAGCAGTTCTTC
CASSLLRDGEQFF
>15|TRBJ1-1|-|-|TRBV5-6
TGTGCCAGCAGCGCGGGCGGGGGCGGGGGCACTGAAGCTTTCTTT
CASSAGGGGGTEAFF
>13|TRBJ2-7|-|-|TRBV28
TGTGCCAGCAGTTTAGACGGGTTATACGAGCAGTACTTC
CASSLDGLYEQYF
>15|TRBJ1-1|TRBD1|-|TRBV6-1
TGTGCCAGCAAAGCCGGACAGGGAACCTACACTGAAGCTTTCTTT
CASKAGQGTYTEAFF
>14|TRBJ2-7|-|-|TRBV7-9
TGTGCCAGCAGCTGGGGCGGCAGGGGAAGTGAGCAGTACTTC
CASSWGGRGSEQYF
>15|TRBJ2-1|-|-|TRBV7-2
TGTGCCAGCAGCTTAGTACTAGGGCCCGGCAATGAGCAGTTCTTC
CASSLVLGPGNEQFF
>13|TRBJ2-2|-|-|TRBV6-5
TGTGCCAGCAGTTACGGAGGCACCGGGGAGCTGTTTTTT
CASSYGGTGELFF
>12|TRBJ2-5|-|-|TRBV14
TGTGCCAGCAGCCAACGCCAAGAGACCCAGTACTTC
CASSQRQETQYF
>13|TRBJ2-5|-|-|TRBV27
TGTGCCAGCAGTTGGAGCGTGCAGGAGACCCAGTACTTC
CASSWSVQETQYF
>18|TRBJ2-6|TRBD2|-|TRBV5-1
TGCGCCAGCAGCTTGAGCGGGGTGAGGGGCTCTGGGGCCAACGTCCTGACTTTC
CASSLSGVRGSGANVLTF
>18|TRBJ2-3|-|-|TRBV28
TGTGCCAGCAGTTTGTACCCCGTTTTCAAGGAGGGCACAGATACGCAGTATTTT
CASSLYPVFKEGTDTQYF
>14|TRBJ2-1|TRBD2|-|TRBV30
TGTGCCTGGGGTCGGGGACTAGCGGGAGGGATGCAGTTCTTC
CAWGRGLAGGMQFF
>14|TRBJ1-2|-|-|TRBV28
TGTGCCAGCAGGGGGGCGGGCGAAGACTATGGCTACACCTTC
CASRGAGEDYGYTF
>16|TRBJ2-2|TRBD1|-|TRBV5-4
TGTGCCAGCAGCCTAGGACAGGGGGGGAACACCGGGGAGCTGTTTTTT
CASSLGQGGNTGELFF
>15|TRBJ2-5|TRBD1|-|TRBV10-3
TGTGCCATCAGTGAGACCCTCGACAGGGTGGAGACCCAGTACTTC
CAISETLDRVETQYF
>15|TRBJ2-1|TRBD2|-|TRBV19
TGTGCCAGTAGGCGCGCTAGCGGGGACGGGTATGAGCAGTTCTTC
CASRRASGDGYEQFF
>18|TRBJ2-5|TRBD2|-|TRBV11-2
TGTGCCAGCAGCTTAGTTTGGGGACTAGCGGGGACCCAAGAGACCCAGTACTTC
CASSLVWGLAGTQETQYF
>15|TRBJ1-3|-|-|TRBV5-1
TGCGCCAGCAGCCTTGTGGGGGCGACTGGAAACACCATATATTTT
CASSLVGATGNTIYF
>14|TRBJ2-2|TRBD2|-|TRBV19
TGTGCCAGTGACGGGGGGACTTTCACCGGGGAGCTGTTTTTT
CASDGGTFTGELFF
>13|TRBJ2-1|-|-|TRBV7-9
TGTGCCAGCAAGGAGAGCTCCTACAATGAGCAGTTCTTC
CASKESSYNEQFF
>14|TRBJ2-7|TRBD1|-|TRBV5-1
TGCGCCAGCAGACCAACCGGACAGGACTACGAGCAGTACTTC
CASRPTGQDYEQYF
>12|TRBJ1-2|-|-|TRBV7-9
TGTGCCAGCTTGGGACATCAGGGCGGCTACACCTTC
CASLGHQGGYTF
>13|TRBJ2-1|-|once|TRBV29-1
TGCAGCGTTGAAGCCCCGGGGTTGTCACCGCAGTTCTTC
CSVEAPGLSPQFF
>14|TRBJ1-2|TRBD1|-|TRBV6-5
TGTGCCAGCAGACCCCAGGGGGATTGGGATGGCTACACCTTC
CASRPQGDWDGYTF
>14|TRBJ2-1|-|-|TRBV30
TGTGCCTGGAGAACCGCCGGGAGTGGGAATGAGCAGTTCTTC
CAWRTAGSGNEQFF
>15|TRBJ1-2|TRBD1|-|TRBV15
TGTGCCACCAGCGATTTTCTCGGGACAGACTATGGCTACACCTTC
CATSDFLGTDYGYTF
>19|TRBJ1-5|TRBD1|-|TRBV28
TGTGCCAGCAGTAATCCGGGGACAGGGAAGAAGTATAGCAATCAGCCCCAGCATTTT
CASSNPGTGKKYSNQPQHF
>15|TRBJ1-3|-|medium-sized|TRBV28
TGTGCCAGCAGTCCCGGGAACATACGAGGAAACACCATATATTTT
CASSPGNIRGNTIYF
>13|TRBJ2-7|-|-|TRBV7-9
TGTGCCAGCAGCTTGGGGCAGAACTACGAGCAGTACTTC
CASSLGQNYEQYF
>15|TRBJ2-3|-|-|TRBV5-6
TGTGCCAGCAGCTTCGGCCAGGCTTCTGGCGATACGCAGTATTTT
CASSFGQASGDTQYF
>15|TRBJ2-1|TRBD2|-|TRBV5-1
TGCGCCAGCAGCAGTAGCGGGAGCTCCTACAATGAGCAGTTCTTC
CASSSSGSSYNEQFF